The clone carrying this T cell receptor (beta chain) has a count of ten or more. This sample was included in a study of spatial heterogeneity in lung cancer. Study-level information: More than ten raw reads, on average, carried each unique TCR and UMI combination.

Noted time point: sample taken at primary tumor resection. The study sequenced unsorted whole RNA from tumor, nontumor lung or frozen PBMC. Each CDR3 protein gets one entry after TCRdb re-called the 5' RACE reads with MiXCR. The top ten hold 25% to 35% of the sample, which has 2,500 to 3,000 distinct CDR3 sequences, nearly 4.5% seen once. With 5 bases removed from V and 0 bases from J, the gap between germline ends came to 9 bases. This CDR3 contains 14 residues. Germline V CDR1 and CDR2: SGHTA, FQGNSA. The receptor was derived from a female donor with early-stage non-small cell lung cancer. The rearrangement links TRBV7-2 to TRBJ2-3; D remains ambiguous. This specimen was normal lung tissue next to the tumor, taken at surgery. This chain's CDR3 is CASSPGHSTDTQYF. CDR3 DNA: TGTGCCAGCAGCCCGGGTCATAGCACAGATACGCAGTATTTT.